This TCR beta chain appears in the sequencing data of a study of blood T cells in healthy people across ages. Healthy Caucasian individuals from Russia aged about 6 to 90 were enrolled as donors. Every donor gave roughly 9.6 milliliters of peripheral blood. Total RNA amounts of at least 5.5 micrograms were extracted per sample. For the second PCR, which ran for roughly 6 to 11 cycles, a sample-barcoded 5' primer and a J-beta primer mix were used. Each TCR beta cDNA got a 12-nucleotide random molecular identifier. Each CDR3 protein gets one entry after TCRdb re-called the 5' RACE reads with MiXCR. In the table there are hundreds of thousands of distinct CDR3 sequences, roughly 60% of which are singletons. In germline, CDR1 is DFQATT, CDR2 SNEGSKA (reference sequence). The CDR3 consists of 14 residues. V gave up 6 bases and J gave up 5 bases; unmatched junction bases: 8.

The sequence was obtained from a man younger than 40 in good health. The chain employs TRBV20-1 and TRBJ1-4; TRBD1 matches 8 bases. The sample consisted of blood. The CDR3 sequence is CSAGRQGKNEKLFF. The CDR3 DNA sequence: TGCAGTGCCGGCCGACAGGGGAAGAATGAAAAACTGTTTTTT.